This T cell receptor beta chain was retrieved from a study of blood T cells in healthy people across ages. Findings and caveats of the study: Greater diversity and more naive CD4+ cells were seen in long-lived donors than in aged donors.

Together with a sample-barcoded 5' primer, a J-beta primer mix was included in a second PCR lasting roughly 6 to 12 cycles. From the 5' RACE reads, TCRdb called clonotypes with MiXCR, one entry per CDR3 protein. The table shows 1.5 million to 2 million distinct CDR3 sequences, with roughly two fifths occurring only once. V lost 3 bases, J lost 3 bases, and 6 bases lay in between. This CDR3 contains 12 residues. Germline-derived CDR1 and CDR2 are SGDLS and YYNGEE. Comments on this clonotype: As yet, its antigen is unknown.

Isolated per sample were at least 6 million PBMCs. The sequence was collected from a human donor in good health. Sequencing was done on a sample of blood. The V call is TRBV9, the J call TRBJ1-1; D might be TRBD1 (5 bases). The CDR3 DNA is TGTGCCAGCAGCGAACAGGACACTGAAGCTTTCTTT. Residues: CASSEQDTEAFF.